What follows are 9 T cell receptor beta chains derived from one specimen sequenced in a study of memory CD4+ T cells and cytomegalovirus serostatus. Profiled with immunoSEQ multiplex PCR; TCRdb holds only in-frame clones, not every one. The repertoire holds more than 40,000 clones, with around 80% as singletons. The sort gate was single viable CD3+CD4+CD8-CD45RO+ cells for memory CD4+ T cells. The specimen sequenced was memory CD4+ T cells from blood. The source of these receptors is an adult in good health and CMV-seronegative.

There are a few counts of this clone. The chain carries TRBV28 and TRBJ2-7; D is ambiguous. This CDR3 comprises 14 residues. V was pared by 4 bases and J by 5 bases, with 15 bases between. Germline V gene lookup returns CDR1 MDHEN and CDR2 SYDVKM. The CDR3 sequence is CASSYPALANEQYF. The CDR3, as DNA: TGTGCCAGCAGTTACCCTGCTCTTGCCAACGAGCAGTACTTC.

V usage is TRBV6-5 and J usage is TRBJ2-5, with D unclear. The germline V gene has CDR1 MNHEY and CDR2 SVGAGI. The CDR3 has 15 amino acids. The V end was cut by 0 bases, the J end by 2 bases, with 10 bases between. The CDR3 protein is CASSYSSYQQETQYF. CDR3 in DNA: TGTGCCAGCAGTTACTCGTCTTATCAACAAGAGACCCAGTACTTC.

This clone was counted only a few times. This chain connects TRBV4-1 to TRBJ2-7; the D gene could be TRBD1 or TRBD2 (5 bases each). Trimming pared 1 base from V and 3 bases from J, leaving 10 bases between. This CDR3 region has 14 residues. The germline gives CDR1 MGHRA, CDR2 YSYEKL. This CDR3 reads CASSQGDPVYEQYF. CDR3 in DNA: TGCGCCAGCAGCCAAGGGGACCCCGTCTACGAGCAGTACTTC.

For the CDR3, the DNA is TGTGCCAGCAGTTTGGTAGGGAACTATGGCTACACCTTC. It translates to CASSLVGNYGYTF. The chain links TRBV28 to TRBJ1-2; no definite D call. Germline values: CDR1 MDHEN, CDR2 SYDVKM. The CDR3 is 13 amino acids. V lost 3 bases and J lost 2, with 7 bases in between.

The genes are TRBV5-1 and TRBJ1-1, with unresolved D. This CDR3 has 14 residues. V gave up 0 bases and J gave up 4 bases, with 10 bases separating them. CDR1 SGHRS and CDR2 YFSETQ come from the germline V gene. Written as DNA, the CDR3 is TGCGCCAGCAGCTTGGCCGAGGACGTCACTGAAGCTTTCTTT. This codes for CASSLAEDVTEAFF. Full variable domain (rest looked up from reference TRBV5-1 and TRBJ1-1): KAGVTQTPRYLIKTRGQQVTLSCSPISGHRSVSWYQQTPGQGLQFLFEYFSETQRNKGNFPGRFSGRQFSNSRSEMNVSTLELGDSALYLCASSLAEDVTEAFFGQGTRLTVV.

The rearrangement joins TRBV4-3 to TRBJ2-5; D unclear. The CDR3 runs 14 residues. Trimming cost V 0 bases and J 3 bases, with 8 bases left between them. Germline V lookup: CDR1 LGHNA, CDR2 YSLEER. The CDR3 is CASSQDLSKETQYF. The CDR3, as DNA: TGCGCCAGCAGCCAAGATCTTAGTAAAGAGACCCAGTACTTC.

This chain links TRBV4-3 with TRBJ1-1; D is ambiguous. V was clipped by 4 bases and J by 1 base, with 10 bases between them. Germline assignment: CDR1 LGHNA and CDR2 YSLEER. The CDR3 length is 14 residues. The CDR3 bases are TGCGCCAGCAGCCGATCGACACCGAACACTGAAGCTTTCTTT. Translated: CASSRSTPNTEAFF.

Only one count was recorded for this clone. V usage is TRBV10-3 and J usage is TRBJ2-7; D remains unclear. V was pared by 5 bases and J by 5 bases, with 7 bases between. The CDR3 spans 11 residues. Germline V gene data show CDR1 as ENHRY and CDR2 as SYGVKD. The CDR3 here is CAISIRDEQYF. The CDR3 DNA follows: TGTGCCATCAGTATTAGGGACGAGCAGTACTTC.

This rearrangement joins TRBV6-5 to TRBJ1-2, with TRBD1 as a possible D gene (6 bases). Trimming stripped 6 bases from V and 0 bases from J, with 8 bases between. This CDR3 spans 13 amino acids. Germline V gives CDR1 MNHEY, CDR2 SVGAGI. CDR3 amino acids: CASRGGTNYGYTF. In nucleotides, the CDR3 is TGTGCCAGCAGAGGGGGAACTAACTATGGCTACACCTTC.